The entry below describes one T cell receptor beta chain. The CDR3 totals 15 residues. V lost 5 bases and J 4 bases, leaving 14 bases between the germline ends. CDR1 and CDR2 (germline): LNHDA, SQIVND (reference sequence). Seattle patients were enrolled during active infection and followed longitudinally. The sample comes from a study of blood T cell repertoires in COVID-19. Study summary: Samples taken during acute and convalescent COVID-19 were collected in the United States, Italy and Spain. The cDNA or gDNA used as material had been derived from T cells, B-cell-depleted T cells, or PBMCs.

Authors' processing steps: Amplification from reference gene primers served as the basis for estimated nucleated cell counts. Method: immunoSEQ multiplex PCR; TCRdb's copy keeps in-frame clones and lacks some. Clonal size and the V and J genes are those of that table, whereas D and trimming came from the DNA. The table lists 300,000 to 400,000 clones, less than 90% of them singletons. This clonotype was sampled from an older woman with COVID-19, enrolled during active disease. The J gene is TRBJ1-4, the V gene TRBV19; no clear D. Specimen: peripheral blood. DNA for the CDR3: TGTGCCAGTAGTTCGGGTGAAGGATTTAATGAAAAACTGTTTTTT. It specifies CASSSGEGFNEKLFF.